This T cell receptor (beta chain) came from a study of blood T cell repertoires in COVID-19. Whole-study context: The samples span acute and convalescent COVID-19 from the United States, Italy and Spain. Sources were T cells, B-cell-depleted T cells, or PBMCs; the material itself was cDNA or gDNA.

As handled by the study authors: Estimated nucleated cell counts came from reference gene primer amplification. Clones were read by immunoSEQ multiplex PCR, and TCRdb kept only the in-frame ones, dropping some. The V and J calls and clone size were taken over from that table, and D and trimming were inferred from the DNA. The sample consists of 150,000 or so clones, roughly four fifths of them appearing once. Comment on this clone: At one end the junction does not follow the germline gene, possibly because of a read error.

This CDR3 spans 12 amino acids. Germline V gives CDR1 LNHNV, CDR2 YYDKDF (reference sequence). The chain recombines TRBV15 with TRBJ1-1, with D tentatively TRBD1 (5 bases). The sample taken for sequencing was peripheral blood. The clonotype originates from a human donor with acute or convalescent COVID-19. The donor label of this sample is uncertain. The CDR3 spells CASRWGVAEAFF. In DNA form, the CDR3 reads TGTGCCTCCAGATGGGGGGTCGCTGAAGCTTTCTTT.